This TCR beta chain stems from a study of T cells in Graves' hyperthyroidism and ophthalmopathy. Study observations and caveats: A model of 13 V-J features distinguished ophthalmopathy from stable hyperthyroidism.

Amplification of TCR beta CDR3 regions was performed using RNA transcripts as template. Researchers ran a first-round RT-PCR on the TCR CDR3 using the HTBI primer set. From the multiplex PCR reads, TCRdb called clonotypes with MiXCR, one entry per CDR3 protein. The sample yields 650,000 to 850,000 distinct CDR3 sequences, around a sixth seen once. V lost 7 bases to trimming and J lost 0 bases, with 21 bases between them. Germline lookup yields CDR1 SGHDN and CDR2 FVKESK. This CDR3 spans 17 amino acids. This clonotype was seen a few times. What it binds is not known. The chain is built from TRBV14 and TRBJ1-1; D is possibly TRBD1 (5 bases). The receptor was derived from a woman in her forties or fifties with Graves' hyperthyroidism that later progressed to Graves' ophthalmopathy. Sequences were obtained from blood. This CDR3 is CASTPSRVITMNTEAFF. The CDR3 DNA reads TGTGCCAGCACCCCAAGCAGGGTAATAACCATGAACACTGAAGCTTTCTTT.